A selection of T cell receptor beta chains follows, all from one sample in a study of CD8+ T cells in alopecia areata. Here immunoSEQ multiplex PCR was the method, and the copy in TCRdb shows in-frame clones only, minus some. This repertoire shows roughly 120,000 clones, roughly 50% found once; its top ten account for 12%. Specimen: CD8+ T cells sorted from blood, collected at week 24, from a patient treated with tofacitinib. These receptors were collected from a human donor with alopecia areata. Each CDR3 is given with its conserved first and last residue. The D gene is left open where the match is weak. The size field is filled for only some rows; it gives once, few, many or a size class.

>TRBV19|.|TRBJ1-5|15|.
TGTGCCAGTAGTCTACACCTGACAGGCAATCAGCCCCAGCATTTT
CASSLHLTGNQPQHF
>TRBV10-3|TRBD1|TRBJ2-1|16|.
TGTGCCATCAGCGATGGACAGGGGGGAGCCAACAATGAGCAGTTCTTC
CAISDGQGGANNEQFF
>TRBV29-1|.|TRBJ1-2|12|.
TGCAGCGTCGCCACAGGAACCTATGGCTACACCTTC
CSVATGTYGYTF
>TRBV27|.|TRBJ2-1|13|once
TGTGCCATTAGTCGGGCCGATGGGAATGAGCAGTTCTTC
CAISRADGNEQFF
>TRBV4-1|.|TRBJ2-7|15|.
TGCGCCAGCAGCACCACAGAATCCCCCACCTACGAGCAGTACTTC
CASSTTESPTYEQYF
>TRBV19|TRBD1|TRBJ1-1|12|once
TGTGCCAGCAAACAGGGGACCACTGAAGCTTTCTTT
CASKQGTTEAFF
>TRBV18|TRBD1|TRBJ2-3|19|.
TGTGCCAGCTCTAACATTCTACCGGGACAGGAAACTAGCACAGATACGCAGTATTTT
CASSNILPGQETSTDTQYF
>TRBV10-3|.|TRBJ2-7|11|.
TGTGCCACCGTAGAAGGGAATGAGCAGTACTTC
CATVEGNEQYF
>TRBV5-1|TRBD1|TRBJ1-1|15|few
TGCGCCAGCAGCTTGATGGAGGGGGCCAACACTGAAGCTTTCTTT
CASSLMEGANTEAFF
>TRBV4-3|TRBD2|TRBJ2-2|14|few
TGCGCCAGCAGCTTAGCGGGGAGGACCGGGGAGCTGTTTTTT
CASSLAGRTGELFF
>TRBV7-9|TRBD1|TRBJ1-5|15|many
TGTGCCAGCAGCTTCGGCTTAACAGGGGATCAGCCCCAGCATTTT
CASSFGLTGDQPQHF
>TRBV13|.|TRBJ1-2|14|.
TGTGCCAGCAGCTCAAGCGACAGCCCCTATGGCTACACCTTC
CASSSSDSPYGYTF
>TRBV7-6|.|TRBJ2-7|15|.
TGTGCCAGCAGCCCCCTGCTCGGGGGGCGAGACGAGCAGTACTTC
CASSPLLGGRDEQYF
>TRBV18|.|TRBJ2-1|17|.
TGTGCCAGCTCAACCGATTTAATAGAGTTCTCCTACAATGAGCAGTTCTTC
CASSTDLIEFSYNEQFF
>TRBV15|TRBD2|TRBJ2-1|17|.
TGTGCCACCAGCAGAGAGGGACTAGCGGGGGAAGACAATGAGCAGTTCTTC
CATSREGLAGEDNEQFF
>TRBV29-1|.|TRBJ2-3|14|few
TGCAGCGTTGTGGGCGGCGGGGAAGGAGATACGCAGTATTTT
CSVVGGGEGDTQYF
>TRBV2|TRBD1|TRBJ1-5|13|.
TGTGCCTCTAAGGGACAGGGGTATCAGCCCCAGCATTTT
CASKGQGYQPQHF
>TRBV5-1|.|TRBJ1-1|15|.
TGCGCCAGCAGCTTTAAAGGCAGTCTGAACACTGAAGCTTTCTTT
CASSFKGSLNTEAFF
>TRBV5-4|.|TRBJ2-6|15|once
TGTGCCAGCAGCTTTTGGTCCTCTGGGGCCAACGTCCTGACTTTC
CASSFWSSGANVLTF
>TRBV29-1|.|TRBJ2-7|12|.
TGCAGCGTTCGACTGGTGTCCCTGGAGCAGTACTTC
CSVRLVSLEQYF
>TRBV4-2|TRBD2|TRBJ2-7|16|.
TGTGCCAGCAGCCCCACGCCTAGCGGGGGGGTCTACGAGCAGTACTTC
CASSPTPSGGVYEQYF
>TRBV6-5|TRBD1|TRBJ1-1|16|.
TGTGCCAGCAGTTTCTACTGGACAGGGCAAAACACTGAAGCTTTCTTT
CASSFYWTGQNTEAFF
>TRBV6-5|.|TRBJ1-2|15|once
TGTGCCAGCAGTTACGGTGAAGGGAATGGCTATGGCTACACCTTC
CASSYGEGNGYGYTF
>TRBV29-1|.|TRBJ1-4|13|.
TGCAGCGTTGAGTACGGGGCTAATGAAAAACTGTTTTTT
CSVEYGANEKLFF
>TRBV5-6|TRBD1|TRBJ1-1|15|few
TGTGCCAGCAGCTCGACAGGGCGGGGAATGACTGAAGCTTTCTTT
CASSSTGRGMTEAFF
>TRBV4-3|.|TRBJ2-2|14|.
TGCGCCAGCAGCCAAGAAGAGGACCTCGGGGAGCTGTTTTTT
CASSQEEDLGELFF
>TRBV30|.|TRBJ1-4|13|.
TGTGCCTGGAACGTAGGCAGTAATGAAAAACTGTTTTTT
CAWNVGSNEKLFF
>TRBV5-1|.|TRBJ1-2|14|once
TGCGCCAGCAGCCTAGCCCTGTCGGGGGATGGCTACACCTTC
CASSLALSGDGYTF
>TRBV5-1|TRBD1|TRBJ2-3|15|.
TGCGCCAGCGGGGAGGACAGGGTTATTACAGATACGCAGTATTTT
CASGEDRVITDTQYF
>TRBV7-9|.|TRBJ2-7|12|.
TGTGCCAGCAGCTCAGCATGGTACGAGCAGTACTTC
CASSSAWYEQYF
>TRBV30|.|TRBJ2-3|16|.
TGTGCCTGGAGTGTAAGGGCAGGGAGAAGCACAGATACGCAGTATTTT
CAWSVRAGRSTDTQYF
>TRBV27|TRBD2|TRBJ2-7|15|.
TGTGCCAGCAGCCCAGGGACTAGCGGGGCCGACGAGCAGTACTTC
CASSPGTSGADEQYF
>TRBV29-1|.|TRBJ1-1|12|.
TGCAGCGCCGAACCGGGTAACACTGAAGCTTTCTTT
CSAEPGNTEAFF
>TRBV18|TRBD2|TRBJ2-3|15|.
TGTGCCAGCTCACCGACTAGCGGGAGGCGGGATACGCAGTATTTT
CASSPTSGRRDTQYF
>TRBV27|.|TRBJ2-7|15|once
TGTGCCAGCAGCCCTGTGGAGGGTCCCACCTACGAGCAGTACTTC
CASSPVEGPTYEQYF
>TRBV14|TRBD1|TRBJ2-6|22|.
TGTGCCAGCAGCCACAGAAGAGGGCTTCCGGGACAGGGGGTATATGGGGCCAACGTCCTGACTTTC
CASSHRRGLPGQGVYGANVLTF
>TRBV4-3|TRBD1|TRBJ1-2|16|.
TGCGCCAGCAGCCATGGTCCCGGGACAGATAACTATGGCTACACCTTC
CASSHGPGTDNYGYTF
>TRBV7-6|.|TRBJ2-7|10|.
TGTGCCCTCAGTCGTTACGAGCAGTACTTC
CALSRYEQYF
>TRBV7-8|TRBD2|TRBJ2-5|19|.
TGTGCCAGCAGCTTAGCGATTCTAGCGGGGGGGAAGTACCAAGAGACCCAGTACTTC
CASSLAILAGGKYQETQYF
>TRBV6-5|TRBD1|TRBJ1-1|14|many
TGTGCCAGCAGTGGACAGGGGGTGAACACTGAAGCTTTCTTT
CASSGQGVNTEAFF
>TRBV7-9|.|TRBJ1-5|15|.
TGTGCCAGCAGCACCCCCGATGAGCTAAATCAGCCCCAGCATTTT
CASSTPDELNQPQHF
>TRBV11-1|.|TRBJ1-2|13|few
TGTGCCAGCAGCGCGACAGCGGACTATGGCTACACCTTC
CASSATADYGYTF
>TRBV29-1|.|TRBJ1-1|10|few
TGCAGCGTAGCCAGTAATCAAGCTTTCTTT
CSVASNQAFF
>TRBV2|.|TRBJ1-2|10|.
TGTGCCAGCCAACCGGATGGCTACACCTTC
CASQPDGYTF
>TRBV11-3|TRBD1|TRBJ2-7|17|.
TGTGCCAGCAGCACAAACCCCAAGGACAGGGGGACCGACGAGCAGTACTTC
CASSTNPKDRGTDEQYF
>TRBV4-1|.|TRBJ1-5|16|.
TGCGCCAGCAGCCAAGATCCGGGTAGGGGCAATCAGCCCCAGCATTTT
CASSQDPGRGNQPQHF
>TRBV4-3|.|TRBJ2-7|14|.
TGCGCCAGCAGCCAAGGGCGCGTGGGGTACGAGCAGTACTTC
CASSQGRVGYEQYF
>TRBV29-1|.|TRBJ1-2|19|few
TGCAGCGTTTCGCCCACCGGTGATGGGGCGTCGGAGGCTAACTATGGCTACACCTTC
CSVSPTGDGASEANYGYTF
>TRBV11-2|.|TRBJ1-4|15|.
TGTGCCAGCAGCTTAGTCGGGTCAGTTAATGAAAAACTGTTTTTT
CASSLVGSVNEKLFF
>TRBV27|TRBD1|TRBJ1-2|14|.
TGTGCCAGCAGTTGGGACAGGGGAGGAATTGGCTACACCTTC
CASSWDRGGIGYTF
>TRBV6-5|.|TRBJ2-1|14|once
TGTGCCAGCAGTTACTCTCTTACGGTAGCCGAGCAGTTCTTC
CASSYSLTVAEQFF
>TRBV7-2|.|TRBJ2-4|13|.
TGTGCCAGCAGCTTAGACAGGGAGAACATTCAGTACTTC
CASSLDRENIQYF
>TRBV5-6|TRBD1|TRBJ1-6|16|.
TGTGCCAGCAGCTTGGGGACAGGCTCGATGGTTTCACCCCTCCACTTT
CASSLGTGSMVSPLHF